The 25 T cell receptor beta chains below all came from one sample that was sequenced in a study of control samples from healthy donors and cancer patients. The assay was immunoSEQ multiplex PCR, and TCRdb's table has in-frame clones only and misses some. The sample carries approximately 150,000 clones, about nine tenths recorded once. The sequencing sample was made of blood. The receptor set was obtained from a woman aged 35 to 49 in good health.

For the CDR3, the DNA is TGTGCCAGTAGTGACCTTAGGCAGTTGAACACTGAAGCTTTCTTT. Amino acids: CASSDLRQLNTEAFF. The V call is TRBV19, the J call TRBJ1-1; no clear D. Trimming stripped 5 bases from V and 0 bases from J, with 13 bases between. The germline gives CDR1 LNHDA, CDR2 SQIVND (reference sequence). CDR3 length: 15 residues.

The chain joins TRBV6-5 to TRBJ2-2; 8 nucleotides match TRBD1. The CDR3 is 15 residues long. V lost 6 bases to trimming and J lost 4 bases; unmatched junction nucleotides: 7. In germline, CDR1 is MNHEY, CDR2 SVGAGI. The CDR3: CASSKDRVVTGELFF. The CDR3, as DNA: TGTGCCAGCAGCAAGGACAGGGTGGTCACCGGGGAGCTGTTTTTT.

The sample holds a few counts of this clone. This chain links TRBV6-1 with TRBJ2-5, with 7 bases aligning to TRBD2. V lost 4 bases, J lost 4 bases, and 6 bases stayed unmatched. The CDR3 is 14 residues long. CDR1 MNHNS and CDR2 SASEGT come from the germline V gene. The CDR3 is CASSGAGLSETQYF. As DNA, the CDR3 is TGTGCCAGCAGTGGAGCGGGACTGTCAGAGACCCAGTACTTC.

This chain connects TRBV6-5 to TRBJ1-2; 8 bases match TRBD1. This CDR3 is built from 15 residues. Germline V gene lookup returns CDR1 MNHEY and CDR2 SVGAGI. V dropped 2 bases and J dropped 4; count of bases not matched to a gene: 6. The CDR3 nucleotides read TGTGCCAGCAGTTACGATGGGACAGGCGTCTATGGCTACACCTTC. Its protein product is CASSYDGTGVYGYTF.

J is TRBJ1-1 and V is TRBV5-6; no clear D. The germline CDR1 and CDR2 sequences are SGHDT and YYEEEE. The CDR3 runs 12 residues. The germline V and J ends were trimmed by 7 bases and 2 bases, with 9 bases remaining between them. The CDR3 here is CASSHLNTEAFF. The CDR3 DNA sequence: TGTGCCAGCTCTCATCTCAACACTGAAGCTTTCTTT.

The chain uses TRBV25-1 and TRBJ2-3, with D uncertain. This CDR3 comprises 10 residues. V lost 9 bases and J 2 bases, leaving 3 bases between the germline ends. Germline lookup yields CDR1 MGHDK and CDR2 SYGVNS. CDR3 residues: CARATDTQYF. The CDR3 DNA follows: TGTGCCAGAGCCACAGATACGCAGTATTTT.

V usage is TRBV27 and J usage is TRBJ2-1; D gene uncertain. The CDR3 consists of 12 residues. V lost 7 bases to trimming and J lost 8 bases, with 12 bases between them. The V gene's germline CDR1 is MNHEY and CDR2 SMNVEV (reference sequence). In DNA, the CDR3 is TGTGCCAGCAACGGCGGCCCGCATGAGCAGTTCTTC. It specifies CASNGGPHEQFF.

Worth noting for this clone: The same CDR3 is also encoded by other DNA sequences in this sample. J is TRBJ1-3 and V is TRBV5-4; D uncertain. CDR3 size: 16 residues. V shed 0 bases and J shed 0 bases, with 10 bases lying between them. Germline V gives CDR1 SGHNT, CDR2 YYREEE (reference sequence). CDR3 bases: TGTGCCAGCAGCTTGGCCGGGGTAGGCTCTGGAAACACCATATATTTT. Amino acid sequence: CASSLAGVGSGNTIYF.

This chain uses TRBV6-5 with TRBJ2-1; no definite D call. Trimming removed 0 bases at V and 7 bases at J, with 7 bases between. The CDR3 is 13 residues long. The V gene's germline CDR1 is MNHEY and CDR2 SVGAGI. CDR3 bases: TGTGCCAGCAGTTACTCCTGGGGAAATGAGCAGTTCTTC. Translating it yields CASSYSWGNEQFF.

V gene TRBV20-1 combines with J gene TRBJ2-7; 12 bases align to TRBD2. The CDR3 length is 15 residues. Unmatched junction bases numbered 7, after V lost 3 bases and J lost 4 bases. Germline loops: CDR1 DFQATT, CDR2 SNEGSKA (reference sequence). CDR3 protein: CSASITSGGTYEQYF. CDR3 DNA sequence: TGCAGTGCTAGTATCACTAGCGGGGGGACGTACGAGCAGTACTTC.

Concerning this clone itself: A junction boundary mismatches the germline segment, possibly from a read error. The chain uses TRBV7-9 and TRBJ1-1; no reliable D call. The CDR3 length is 12 residues. Germline CDR1 and CDR2: SEHNR and FQNEAQ (reference sequence). The CDR3 protein is CTSSSPETDAFF. The CDR3 DNA is TGTACCAGCAGCTCGCCGGAGACTGACGCTTTCTTT.

V gene TRBV2 combines with J gene TRBJ1-1; D is unclear. The CDR3 covers 14 residues. The ends were cut back, 4 bases at V and 0 bases at J, with 9 bases in the middle. Per the germline V gene, CDR1 is SNHLY and CDR2 is FYNNEI. CDR3 in amino acids: CASSVRQMNTEAFF. The CDR3 bases are TGTGCCAGCAGTGTCCGTCAGATGAACACTGAAGCTTTCTTT.

The chain links TRBV6-5 to TRBJ2-2; D is ambiguous. CDR3 length equals 14 residues. V lost 0 bases, J lost 3 bases, and 5 bases lay in between. CDR1 is MNHEY and CDR2 is SVGAGI in the germline V gene. This CDR3 is CASSYSADTGELFF. The CDR3 nucleotides read TGTGCCAGCAGTTACTCAGCCGACACCGGGGAGCTGTTTTTT.

The rearrangement uses TRBV6-2 or TRBV6-3 and TRBJ2-1; no firm D call. This CDR3 comprises 14 residues. CDR1 and CDR2 (germline): MNHEY, SVGEGT. The germline V and J ends were trimmed by 5 bases and 5 bases, with 13 bases remaining between them. CDR3 residues: CASSLLPGHNEQFF. In DNA, the CDR3 is TGTGCCAGCAGTCTCCTTCCGGGCCACAATGAGCAGTTCTTC.

This chain uses TRBV6-5 with TRBJ2-7; no definite D call. Germline-derived CDR1 and CDR2 are MNHEY and SVGAGI. The CDR3 is made up of 11 amino acids. Trimming stripped 6 bases from V and 2 bases from J, with 5 bases between. CDR3 residues: CASSNAYEQYF. DNA for the CDR3: TGTGCCAGCAGCAACGCCTACGAGCAGTACTTC.

The V and J genes are TRBV19 and TRBJ1-6; D ambiguous. V was pared by 1 base and J by 4 bases, with 5 bases between. The CDR3 spans 14 residues. Per the germline V gene, CDR1 is LNHDA and CDR2 is SQIVND (reference sequence). For the CDR3, the DNA is TGTGCCAGTAGTATAGCCGGTTATAATTCACCCCTCCACTTT. This gives the protein CASSIAGYNSPLHF.

CDR3 sequence reads: CASSQEGYEQYF. Here the CDR3 DNA reads TGCGCCAGCAGCCAAGAAGGCTACGAGCAGTACTTC. The rearrangement joins TRBV4-1 to TRBJ2-7; D is unresolved. The CDR3 extends over 12 amino acids. CDR1 and CDR2 (germline): MGHRA, YSYEKL. Trimming left V 0 bases short and J 3 bases short, with 3 bases between.

The genes are TRBV18 and TRBJ1-4, with 7 bases aligning to TRBD1. The CDR3 runs 14 residues. Germline V gene lookup returns CDR1 KGHSH and CDR2 LQKENI. The V gene end was trimmed by 6 bases and the J gene end by 8 bases; junction bases not matched to a gene: 9. This CDR3 is CASSHDRAGEKLFF. The CDR3 nucleotides are TGTGCCAGCTCCCATGACAGGGCAGGAGAAAAACTGTTTTTT.

The rearrangement uses TRBV4-2 and TRBJ1-2; a weak D match, TRBD1 (5 bases). The V end lost 7 bases, the J end lost 1 base, and 13 bases lay between the germline ends. Per germline, CDR1 LGHNA and CDR2 YNFKEQ. The CDR3 has 14 amino acids. CDR3 residues: CASTRGTLNYGYTF. The CDR3, as DNA: TGTGCCAGCACCCGTGGGACCCTTAACTATGGCTACACCTTC.

The V call is TRBV19, the J call TRBJ2-2; 9 positions agree with TRBD1. V was clipped by 5 bases and J by 6 bases; unmatched bases: 7. Germline V lookup: CDR1 LNHDA, CDR2 SQIVND (reference sequence). The CDR3 is made up of 15 amino acids. CDR3 nucleotide sequence: TGTGCCAGTAGTTCGGGACAGGGTGTCCCCGGGGAGCTGTTTTTT. Amino acids: CASSSGQGVPGELFF.

The chain is built from TRBV11-2 and TRBJ1-2; tentatively, D is TRBD1 (6 bases). Between the trimmed V and J ends, which lost 5 bases and 3 bases, there was a span of 13 bases. The CDR3 is 14 amino acids. The V gene's germline CDR1 is SGHAT and CDR2 FQNNGV. The CDR3 region has the DNA TGTGCCAGCAGCCAAGGCACAGGGCACTATGGCTACACCTTC. Residues: CASSQGTGHYGYTF.

J is TRBJ1-1 and V is TRBV11-1, with D unclear. This CDR3 contains 15 residues. The germline V gene has CDR1 SGHAT and CDR2 FQDESV (reference sequence). V lost 1 base to trimming and J lost 0 bases, with 9 bases between them. CDR3 amino acids: CASSLEGLMNTEAFF. CDR3 in DNA: TGTGCCAGCAGCTTAGAAGGGCTCATGAACACTGAAGCTTTCTTT.

The chain joins TRBV7-2 to TRBJ2-7, with 8 bases identical to TRBD2. This CDR3 has 16 amino acids. From germline, CDR1 is SGHTA and CDR2 FQGNSA. After removal of 0 bases from V and 3 bases from J, the junction contained 7 bases not matched to a gene. CDR3 region: CASSLALGGGLYEQYF. DNA for the CDR3: TGTGCCAGCAGCTTAGCGCTTGGCGGGGGGCTCTACGAGCAGTACTTC. Filled out from reference TRBV7-2 and TRBJ2-7, the complete variable domain reads GAGVSQSPSNKVTEKGKDVELRCDPISGHTALYWYRQSLGQGLEFLIYFQGNSAPDKSGLPSDRFSAERTGGSVSTLTIQRTQQEDSAVYLCASSLALGGGLYEQYFGPGTRLTVT.

This clone has a handful of counts. The chain couples TRBV5-1 to TRBJ2-7, with a possible D match to TRBD2 (6 bases). Trimming stripped 3 bases from V and 3 bases from J, with 13 bases between. Germline V lookup: CDR1 SGHRS, CDR2 YFSETQ. There are 14 residues in the CDR3. Here the CDR3 DNA reads TGCGCCAGCAGCTCTGCCGGGACTTTCTACGAGCAGTACTTC. It yields the protein CASSSAGTFYEQYF.

The chain combines TRBV18 with TRBJ1-1, with TRBD1 matching 9 bases. Looked up from germline, CDR1 is KGHSH and CDR2 is LQKENI. There are 15 residues in the CDR3. Unmatched junction bases numbered 7, after V lost 3 bases and J lost 5 bases. The CDR3 protein is CASSPSQGAPTEAFF. In DNA form, the CDR3 reads TGTGCCAGCTCACCGTCACAGGGGGCGCCGACTGAAGCTTTCTTT. The complete variable domain, with remaining parts taken from reference TRBV18 and TRBJ1-1, reads NAGVMQNPRHLVRRRGQEARLRCSPMKGHSHVYWYRQLPEEGLKFMVYLQKENIIDESGMPKERFSAEFPKEGPSILRIQQVVRGDSAAYFCASSPSQGAPTEAFFGQGTRLTVV.